Each of the 20 T cell receptor beta chains below was sequenced from the same sample in a study of human T cells and chemical hapten exposure. TCRdb itself ran the RACE reads through MiXCR, one entry per CDR3 protein. The sample contains some 87,000 distinct CDR3 sequences, 10% of which appear only once. Time point here: patch test 1, 2 weeks after DPC sensitization. This sample's treatment: therapeutic diphenylcyclopropenone sensitization with weekly scalp DPC. The sequencing used whole blood, collected in connection with sensitization to the hapten diphenylcyclopropenone (DPC). These receptors were collected from a woman in her fifties or sixties with alopecia areata. Some clones in this sample may be carry-over from other donors' samples.

The J gene is TRBJ2-3, the V gene TRBV9; D is uncertain. Between the trimmed V and J ends, which lost 2 bases and 4 bases, there was a span of 11 bases. CDR1 SGDLS and CDR2 YYNGEE come from the germline V gene. The length of the CDR3 is 14 residues. The CDR3: CASSVDMGPDTQYF. The CDR3, as DNA: TGTGCCAGCAGCGTCGACATGGGCCCAGATACGCAGTATTTT.

The CDR3 DNA sequence: TGTGCCAGCAGTTTTGAGGGGAATAGAAACACCATATATTTT. Its protein product is CASSFEGNRNTIYF. The V and J genes are TRBV12-3 or TRBV12-4 and TRBJ1-3, with TRBD1 as a possible D gene (5 bases). V shed 3 bases and J shed 5 bases, with 11 bases lying between them. This CDR3 is built from 14 residues.

The chain employs TRBV13 and TRBJ2-6; 12 bases are a match to TRBD2. CDR1 PRHDT and CDR2 FYEKMQ come from the germline V gene (reference sequence). The V gene end was trimmed by 1 base and the J gene end by 4 bases; junction bases not matched to a gene: 5. CDR3 length: 18 amino acids. The DNA for the CDR3 is TGTGCCAGCAGCTTAGTCCTAGCGGGAGGGTCCGGGGCCAACGTCCTGACTTTC. Protein product: CASSLVLAGGSGANVLTF.

This clonotype appeared many times. This chain joins TRBV29-1 and TRBJ2-1, with 11 bases identical to TRBD1. This CDR3 region has 15 residues. V trimming: 7 bases; J trimming: 6 bases; junction bases outside the gene matches: 11. The germline CDR1 and CDR2 sequences are SQVTM and ANQGSEA. The CDR3 region is CSATTDRGLANEQFF. The CDR3 DNA reads TGCAGCGCTACCACGGACAGGGGGCTGGCCAATGAGCAGTTCTTC.

This clonotype has more than one count but fewer than ten. V and J are TRBV14 and TRBJ2-3; D possibly corresponds to TRBD2 (6 bases). The CDR3 is 16 residues long. In germline, CDR1 is SGHDN, CDR2 FVKESK. The V end lost 0 bases, the J end lost 5 bases, and 15 bases lay between the germline ends. CDR3 nucleotides: TGTGCCAGCAGCCAAGATTCGGAGGGCCAAGGAGATACGCAGTATTTT. This encodes CASSQDSEGQGDTQYF.

V and J are TRBV20-1 and TRBJ2-5; D call uncertain. V lost 6 bases to trimming and J lost 4 bases, with 9 bases between them. Germline CDR1 and CDR2: DFQATT and SNEGSKA (reference sequence). The CDR3 contains 11 residues. This CDR3 reads CSAPWRETQYF. In nucleotides, the CDR3 is TGCAGTGCCCCCTGGCGAGAGACCCAGTACTTC.

This clonotype has just a few counts. This chain connects TRBV5-6 to TRBJ2-3; 7 bases line up with TRBD1. Germline V gene sequence: CDR1 SGHDT, CDR2 YYEEEE. The junction had 2 bases not matched to a gene; V was cut back by 2 bases and J by 2 bases. CDR3 length: 14 residues. The CDR3 DNA reads TGTGCCAGCAGCTTAACAGGGGACACAGATACGCAGTATTTT. Protein: CASSLTGDTDTQYF.

The table lists this clonotype with a few counts. The chain carries TRBV7-2 and TRBJ2-3; D perhaps matches TRBD2 (5 bases). The CDR3 loop spans 14 amino acids. Trimming removed 3 bases at V and 4 bases at J, with 11 bases between. Germline V CDR1 and CDR2: SGHTA, FQGNSA. This CDR3 reads CASSLRTGSDTQYF. The CDR3 coding sequence is TGTGCCAGCAGCTTGAGGACGGGGTCAGATACGCAGTATTTT.

Only a few counts were recorded for this clonotype. The chain couples TRBV20-1 to TRBJ2-4, with D possibly matching TRBD1 (5 bases). There are 15 residues in the CDR3. The germline V and J ends were trimmed by 5 bases and 1 base, with 15 bases remaining between them. Germline CDR1 is DFQATT and CDR2 is SNEGSKA (reference sequence). The CDR3 bases are TGCAGTGCTCCCAGGGTTGCAGGTGCCAAAAACATTCAGTACTTC. Translated, it gives CSAPRVAGAKNIQYF.

The V and J genes are TRBV29-1 and TRBJ2-2; 9 bases line up with TRBD2. The J segment lost 9 bases and the V segment lost 0 bases, leaving 2 bases of the junction unmatched. This CDR3 has 13 amino acids. Germline V CDR1 and CDR2: SQVTM, ANQGSEA. This chain's CDR3 is CSVEESSGRELFF. CDR3 DNA: TGCAGCGTTGAAGAGTCTAGCGGGAGGGAGCTGTTTTTT.

The V gene is TRBV7-8, the J gene TRBJ2-1; a possible D gene is TRBD2 (6 bases). Germline lookup yields CDR1 SGHVS and CDR2 FQNEAQ. Deletions cut 6 bases from V and 6 bases from J, with 12 bases between. The CDR3 spans 13 residues. CDR3 in DNA: TGTGCCAGCAGAGGGACTGTGGGCAATGAGCAGTTCTTC. The encoded protein is CASRGTVGNEQFF. Full variable domain (outside the CDR3, taken from reference TRBV7-8 and TRBJ2-1): GAGVSQSPRYKVAKRGQDVALRCDPISGHVSLFWYQQALGQGPEFLTYFQNEAQLDKSGLPSDRFFAERPEGSVSTLKIQRTQQEDSAVYLCASRGTVGNEQFFGPGTRLTVL.

The chain is built from TRBV19 and TRBJ2-2; either TRBD1 or TRBD2 may supply D (5 bases each). Germline CDR1 is LNHDA and CDR2 is SQIVND (reference sequence). V lost 6 bases to trimming and J lost 3 bases, with 20 bases between them. The CDR3 runs to 17 residues. CDR3: CASSNPGDQGHTGELFF. In DNA form, the CDR3 reads TGTGCCAGTAGCAATCCCGGGGACCAAGGTCACACCGGGGAGCTGTTTTTT.

This chain links TRBV7-9 with TRBJ2-1, with D uncertain. This CDR3 region has 13 residues. The germline gives CDR1 SEHNR, CDR2 FQNEAQ (reference sequence). The V and J ends lost 8 bases and 1 base respectively, with 9 bases between them. The CDR3 region is CASRDGSYNEQFF. The CDR3 nucleotides read TGTGCCAGCCGCGACGGGTCCTACAATGAGCAGTTCTTC.

The table lists this clonotype with a few counts. The chain carries TRBV11-2 and TRBJ2-2; TRBD2 might be the D (5 bases). The CDR3 extends over 16 amino acids. Germline values: CDR1 SGHAT, CDR2 FQNNGV. Deletions cut 4 bases from V and 2 bases from J, with 14 bases between. Here the CDR3 DNA reads TGTGCCAGCAGCTCTTCCGGTCGGGGTAACACCGGGGAGCTGTTTTTT. It yields the protein CASSSSGRGNTGELFF.

This clonotype turned up a few times. The chain carries TRBV18 and TRBJ2-1; 14 bases agree with TRBD2. The V gene end was trimmed by 3 bases and the J gene end by 6 bases; junction bases not matched to a gene: 4. The germline V gene has CDR1 KGHSH and CDR2 LQKENI. CDR3 length equals 16 residues. The CDR3 loop reads CASSPAGTSGSNEQFF. CDR3 bases: TGTGCCAGCTCACCTGCCGGGACTAGCGGGAGCAATGAGCAGTTCTTC.

The CDR3 nucleotides read TGTGCCAGCAAGTTGGGACTAGCGGCTTCCTACGAGCAGTACTTC. Its protein is CASKLGLAASYEQYF. The rearrangement joins TRBV2 to TRBJ2-7, with TRBD2 matching 11 bases. With V trimmed by 7 bases and J by 1 base, 6 bases remained unmatched. CDR1 and CDR2 from the germline V gene are SNHLY and FYNNEI. The CDR3 has 15 residues.

The V gene is TRBV5-1, the J gene TRBJ1-1, with D perhaps TRBD1 (5 bases). V was trimmed by 1 base and J by 1 base, leaving 8 bases between them. CDR3 size: 14 residues. Looked up from germline, CDR1 is SGHRS and CDR2 is YFSETQ. The CDR3 nucleotides are TGCGCCAGCAGCTTGTCTGGGACGAACACTGAAGCTTTCTTT. Encoded protein: CASSLSGTNTEAFF.

In its sample, this clonotype was seen many times. The chain joins TRBV29-1 to TRBJ2-7; weak D call: TRBD1 (5 bases). CDR3 length: 13 amino acids. V gave up 0 bases and J gave up 6 bases, with 12 bases separating them. Per the germline V gene, CDR1 is SQVTM and CDR2 is ANQGSEA. CDR3 nucleotide sequence: TGCAGCGTTGAAGACCCAGGGCGTAGCGAGCAGTACTTC. Its protein product is CSVEDPGRSEQYF.

This clonotype was recorded only once. This chain joins TRBV28 and TRBJ1-1; D perhaps matches TRBD1 (5 bases). The CDR3 consists of 18 residues. Trimming removed 5 bases from V and 0 bases from J, with 22 bases in between. Germline CDR1 reads MDHEN; CDR2 reads SYDVKM. The CDR3 coding sequence is TGTGCCAGCAGTACCCTTAGGGGTGTCAACAGACTGAACACTGAAGCTTTCTTT. Protein product: CASSTLRGVNRLNTEAFF. Based on the CDR3 plus reference TRBV28 and TRBJ1-1, the full variable domain is DVKVTQSSRYLVKRTGEKVFLECVQDMDHENMFWYRQDPGLGLRLIYFSYDVKMKEKGDIPEGYSVSREKKERFSLILESASTNQTSMYLCASSTLRGVNRLNTEAFFGQGTRLTVV.

The J gene is TRBJ2-2, the V gene TRBV28; no reliable D call. V was pared by 7 bases and J by 0 bases, with 9 bases between. The CDR3 contains 14 residues. The germline CDR1 and CDR2 sequences are MDHEN and SYDVKM. CDR3 sequence (DNA): TGTGCCAGCACTCCTAGTGCGAACACCGGGGAGCTGTTTTTT. It translates to CASTPSANTGELFF.